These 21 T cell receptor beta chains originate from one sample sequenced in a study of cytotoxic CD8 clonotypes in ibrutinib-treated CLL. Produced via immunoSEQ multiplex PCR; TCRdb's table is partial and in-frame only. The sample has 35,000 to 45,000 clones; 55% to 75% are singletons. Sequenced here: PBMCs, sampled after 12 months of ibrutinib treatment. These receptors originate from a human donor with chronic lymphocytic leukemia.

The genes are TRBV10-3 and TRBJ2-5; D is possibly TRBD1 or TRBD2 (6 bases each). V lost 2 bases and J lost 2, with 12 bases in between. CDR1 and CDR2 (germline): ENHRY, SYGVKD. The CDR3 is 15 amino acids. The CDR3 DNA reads TGTGCCATCAGTGAGCCATTAGGGGGGCAAGAGACCCAGTACTTC. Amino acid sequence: CAISEPLGGQETQYF.

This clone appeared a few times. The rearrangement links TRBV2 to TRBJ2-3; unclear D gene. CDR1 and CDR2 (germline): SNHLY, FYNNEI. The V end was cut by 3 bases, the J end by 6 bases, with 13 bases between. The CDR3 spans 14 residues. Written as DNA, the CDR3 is TGTGCCAGCAGTGAGAGGAGCTTTGGGGATACGCAGTATTTT. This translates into CASSERSFGDTQYF.

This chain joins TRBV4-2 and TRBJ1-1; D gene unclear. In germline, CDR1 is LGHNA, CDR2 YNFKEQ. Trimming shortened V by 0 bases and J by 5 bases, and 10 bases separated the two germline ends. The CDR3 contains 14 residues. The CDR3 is CASSQDTGKTEAFF. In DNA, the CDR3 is TGTGCCAGCAGCCAAGATACGGGAAAGACTGAAGCTTTCTTT.

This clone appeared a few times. CDR3 sequence reads: CASSQDFRDGEETQYF. DNA for the CDR3: TGTGCCAGCAGCCAGGATTTCCGGGACGGCGAAGAGACCCAGTACTTC. The rearrangement joins TRBV14 to TRBJ2-5, with D perhaps TRBD1 or TRBD2 (5 bases each). V dropped 3 bases and J dropped 3 bases, with 17 bases sitting between them. CDR3 length: 16 amino acids. The V gene's germline CDR1 is SGHDN and CDR2 FVKESK.

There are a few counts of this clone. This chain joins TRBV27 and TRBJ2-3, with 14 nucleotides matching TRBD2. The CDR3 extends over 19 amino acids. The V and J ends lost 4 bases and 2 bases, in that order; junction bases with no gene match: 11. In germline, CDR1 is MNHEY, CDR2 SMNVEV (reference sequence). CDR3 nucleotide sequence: TGTGCCAGCAGTTCCCTATTGGGGACTAGCGGGAGAATCACAGATACGCAGTATTTT. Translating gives CASSSLLGTSGRITDTQYF.

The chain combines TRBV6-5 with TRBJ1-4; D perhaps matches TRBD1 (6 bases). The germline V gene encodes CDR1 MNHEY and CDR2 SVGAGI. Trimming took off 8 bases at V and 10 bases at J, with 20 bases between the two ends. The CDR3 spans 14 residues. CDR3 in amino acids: CASGMTGGGGKLFF. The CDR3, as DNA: TGTGCCAGCGGGATGACAGGAGGCGGCGGAAAACTGTTTTTT.

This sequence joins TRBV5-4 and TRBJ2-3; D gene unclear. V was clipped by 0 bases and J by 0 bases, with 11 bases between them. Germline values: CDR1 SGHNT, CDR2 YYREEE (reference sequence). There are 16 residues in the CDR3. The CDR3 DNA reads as TGTGCCAGCAGCTTGGCGGCAGGCGTTAGCACAGATACGCAGTATTTT. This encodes CASSLAAGVSTDTQYF.

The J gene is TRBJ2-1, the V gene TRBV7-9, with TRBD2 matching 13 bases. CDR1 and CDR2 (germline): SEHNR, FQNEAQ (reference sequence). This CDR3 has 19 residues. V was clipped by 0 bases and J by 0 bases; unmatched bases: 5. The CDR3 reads CASSLAGTSGVSSYNEQFF. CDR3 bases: TGTGCCAGCAGCTTAGCGGGGACTAGCGGGGTTAGCTCCTACAATGAGCAGTTCTTC.

CDR3 sequence: CASSPGLPGAKNIQYF. CDR3 coding DNA: TGTGCCAGCAGTCCCGGACTTCCGGGGGCCAAAAACATTCAGTACTTC. The V and J genes are TRBV27 and TRBJ2-4; TRBD2 is a possible D gene (5 bases). Trimming left V 5 bases short and J 1 base short, with 15 bases between. Looked up from germline, CDR1 is MNHEY and CDR2 is SMNVEV (reference sequence). This CDR3 has 16 residues.

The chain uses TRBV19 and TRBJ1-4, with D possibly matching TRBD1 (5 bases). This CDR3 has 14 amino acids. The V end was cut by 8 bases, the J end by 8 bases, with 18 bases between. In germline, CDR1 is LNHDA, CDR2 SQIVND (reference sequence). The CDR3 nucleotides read TGTGCCAGTGCCCGGGGACTTAACCAAGAAAAACTGTTTTTT. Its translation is CASARGLNQEKLFF.

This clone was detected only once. The CDR3 here is CASSELEMDRRASYEQYF. Written as DNA, the CDR3 is TGTGCCAGCAGTGAGTTGGAAATGGACAGAAGAGCCTCCTACGAGCAGTACTTC. The genes are TRBV28 and TRBJ2-7, with D tentatively TRBD1 (6 bases). CDR1 and CDR2 from the germline V gene are MDHEN and SYDVKM. V gave up 5 bases and J gave up 0 bases, with 23 bases separating them. CDR3 length equals 18 residues.

CDR3 in DNA: TGTGCCAGCAGTTCTACAGGGGCTGAAGCTTTCTTT. Translated, it gives CASSSTGAEAFF. This rearrangement joins TRBV6-1 to TRBJ1-1; 7 positions match TRBD1. The germline V gene encodes CDR1 MNHNS and CDR2 SASEGT. V shed 5 bases, J shed 6 bases, and the junction held 3 bases outside the gene matches. The CDR3 consists of 12 residues.

CDR3 coding DNA: TGTGCCAGCAGTTCCCCGGCTGGACGAGTGGGTGAAGCTTTCTTT. This encodes CASSSPAGRVGEAFF. This rearrangement joins TRBV6-5 to TRBJ1-1; no clear D gene. This CDR3 has 15 amino acids. V lost 4 bases to trimming and J lost 7 bases, with 19 bases between them. In germline, CDR1 is MNHEY, CDR2 SVGAGI.

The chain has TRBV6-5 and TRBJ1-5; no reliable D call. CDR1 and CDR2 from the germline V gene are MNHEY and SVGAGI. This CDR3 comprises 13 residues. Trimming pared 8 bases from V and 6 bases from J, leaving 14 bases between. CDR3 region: CASLIVAGQPQHF. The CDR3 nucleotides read TGTGCCAGCCTTATCGTAGCGGGTCAGCCCCAGCATTTT.

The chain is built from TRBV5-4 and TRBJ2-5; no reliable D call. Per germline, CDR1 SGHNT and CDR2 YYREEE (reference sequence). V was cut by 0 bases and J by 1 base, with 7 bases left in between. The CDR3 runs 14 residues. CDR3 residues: CASSLGSPQETQYF. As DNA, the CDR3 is TGTGCCAGCAGCTTGGGCAGTCCCCAAGAGACCCAGTACTTC. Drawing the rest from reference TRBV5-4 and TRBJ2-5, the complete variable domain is ETGVTQSPTHLIKTRGQQVTLRCSSQSGHNTVSWYQQALGQGPQFIFQYYREEENGRGNFPPRFSGLQFPNYSSELNVNALELDDSALYLCASSLGSPQETQYFGPGTRLLVL.

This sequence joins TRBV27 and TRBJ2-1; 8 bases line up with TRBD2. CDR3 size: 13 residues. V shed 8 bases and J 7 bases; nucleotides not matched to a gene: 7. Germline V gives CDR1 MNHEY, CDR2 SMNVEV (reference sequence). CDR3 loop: CASQREFRNEQFF. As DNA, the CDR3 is TGTGCCAGCCAGCGGGAGTTCAGGAATGAGCAGTTCTTC.

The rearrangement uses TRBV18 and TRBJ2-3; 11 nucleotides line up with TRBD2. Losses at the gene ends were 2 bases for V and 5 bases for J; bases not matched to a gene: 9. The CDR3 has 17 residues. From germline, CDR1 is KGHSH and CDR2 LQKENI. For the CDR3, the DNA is TGTGCCAGCTCACCAAATATACTAGCGGGGGAGAGAGATACGCAGTATTTT. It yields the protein CASSPNILAGERDTQYF.

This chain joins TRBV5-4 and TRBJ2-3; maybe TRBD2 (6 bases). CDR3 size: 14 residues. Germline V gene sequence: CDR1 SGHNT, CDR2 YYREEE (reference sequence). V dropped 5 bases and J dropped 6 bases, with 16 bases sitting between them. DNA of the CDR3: TGTGCCAGCAGTCCACGGGAGCGGAGGGATACGCAGTATTTT. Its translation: CASSPRERRDTQYF.

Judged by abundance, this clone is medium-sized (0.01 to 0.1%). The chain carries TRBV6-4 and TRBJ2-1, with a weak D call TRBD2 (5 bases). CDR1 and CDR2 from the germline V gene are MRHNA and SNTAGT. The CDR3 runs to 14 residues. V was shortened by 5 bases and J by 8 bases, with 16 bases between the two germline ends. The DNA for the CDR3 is TGTGCCAGCAGTTCGGGCCGCGGAGGCGATGAGCAGTTCTTC. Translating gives CASSSGRGGDEQFF.

Here the CDR3 DNA reads TGTGCCAGCAGCCAACCGCTAGCGGGAGGGACCGATACGCAGTATTTT. Translating it yields CASSQPLAGGTDTQYF. V and J are TRBV5-6 and TRBJ2-3, with 12 bases matching TRBD2. The ends lost 4 bases at V and 6 bases at J; junction bases unmatched: 9. The CDR3 consists of 16 residues. Germline loops: CDR1 SGHDT, CDR2 YYEEEE.

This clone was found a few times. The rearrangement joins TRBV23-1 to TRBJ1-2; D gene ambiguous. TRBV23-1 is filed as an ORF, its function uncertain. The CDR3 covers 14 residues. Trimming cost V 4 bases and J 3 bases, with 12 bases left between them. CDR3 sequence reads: CASSPLGQHYGYTF. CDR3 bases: TGCGCCAGCAGTCCCCTCGGGCAGCACTATGGCTACACCTTC.